This is a list of T cell receptor beta chains from one sample in a study of blood T cell repertoires in COVID-19. Sequencing used immunoSEQ multiplex PCR; TCRdb keeps in-frame clones, though not all of them. Altogether over 85,000 clones are present, about 85% being singletons, with the ten largest covering approximately 5%. The specimen sequenced was peripheral blood. All receptors derive from a woman aged 45 to 65 with COVID-19, enrolled during active disease. Both conserved end residues are part of each CDR3. The order of the fields is clone size, J gene, V gene, CDR3 protein. Only some rows state a clone size, as once, few, many or a class for expanded clones.

NA,TRBJ1-2,TRBV6-6,CASSPYQGTYGYTF
NA,TRBJ2-3,TRBV14,CASSQDRLQGARADTQYF
NA,TRBJ2-7,TRBV6-2/TRBV6-3,CASSQGTGRSEQYF
once,TRBJ2-5,TRBV7-8,CASSTTTGEVKTQYF
NA,TRBJ2-7,TRBV19,CASSLGQGTTYEQYF
NA,TRBJ2-1,TRBV5-1,CASSAPGTGGSHEQFF
NA,TRBJ2-5,TRBV18,CASSPWRVSQETQYF
NA,TRBJ2-7,TRBV6-6,CASSYEYRGPEQYF
NA,TRBJ1-4,TRBV6-4,CASSDPTHPRDSLNEKLFF
once,TRBJ2-1,TRBV7-7,CASSKYSGGDSYNEQFF
NA,TRBJ2-2,TRBV6-5,CASSSSGGANTGELFF
NA,TRBJ1-1,TRBV20-1,CSATPRGEAFF
NA,TRBJ1-1,TRBV5-1,CASSLAPAGRGEAFF
once,TRBJ2-3,TRBV13,CASSLGGATDTQYF
once,TRBJ2-2,TRBV9,CASNPLAGSTGELFF
NA,TRBJ2-7,TRBV28,CASSTVAGGLREQYF
NA,TRBJ2-5,TRBV7-8,CASSWDRGETQYF
NA,TRBJ2-3,TRBV30,CAWRLLAGGTDTQYF
NA,TRBJ1-2,TRBV12-2,CASRLVSGGGPFNYGYTF
NA,TRBJ2-7,TRBV7-9,CASLSGGPEQYF
NA,TRBJ2-5,TRBV19,CASSPPLAGEQETQYF
NA,TRBJ1-2,TRBV27,CASSSTGVPNYGYTF
NA,TRBJ2-7,TRBV10-3,CAISESAEQYF
NA,TRBJ2-7,TRBV15,CATSRDEGPYEQYF